The clone carrying this TCR beta chain was picked up a small number of times. The data were taken from a study of blood T cell repertoires in COVID-19. Study summary: Spain, Italy and the United States supplied samples that represented acute and convalescent COVID-19. Nucleic acid was either cDNA or gDNA, and it came from T cells, B-cell-depleted T cells, or PBMCs.

The CDR3 extends over 15 amino acids. Germline V CDR1 and CDR2: SGHDT, YYEEEE. The V segment lost 4 bases and the J segment 3 bases; nucleotides outside the gene matches: 4. Per the original data handling: Estimation of nucleated cell counts was performed using reference gene primer amplification. Method: immunoSEQ multiplex PCR; TCRdb's copy keeps in-frame clones and lacks some. V, J and clone size derive from that table, while D and trimming were established from the DNA sequence. The sample has approximately 100,000 clones; 70% to 90% are singletons. This TCR was recovered from a human donor in a cohort sampled during active COVID-19. Sequencing input: peripheral blood. V and J are TRBV5-6 and TRBJ1-5; TRBD1 matches 10 bases. The chain's CDR3 is CASSRGTGDNQPQHF. CDR3 DNA sequence: TGTGCCAGCAGCCGGGGGACAGGGGACAATCAGCCCCAGCATTTT.